The 2 T cell receptor beta chains reported below all come from one sample, sequenced in a study of cytomegalovirus exposure and HLA in healthy donors. 13 Jbeta primers and 60 Vbeta primers were used for the PCR. Sequenced by immunoSEQ multiplex PCR; TCRdb stores in-frame clones only, minus some. The table lists about 160,000 clones, around three quarters of them singletons. The sequencing sample was made of PBMCs. These receptors all come from a man between 35 and 55 years old in good health and CMV-seropositive.

The chain has TRBV4-1 and TRBJ1-4, with 10 bases that match TRBD1. Germline loops: CDR1 MGHRA, CDR2 YSYEKL. V lost 3 bases to trimming and J lost 8 bases; unmatched junction nucleotides: 9. The CDR3 loop spans 16 amino acids. CDR3 sequence: CASSHRTPGQGEKLFF. The CDR3 nucleotides read TGCGCCAGCAGCCATCGGACCCCGGGACAGGGGGAAAAACTGTTTTTT.

This clone was counted between two and nine times. The sample carries other DNA sequences with the same CDR3. This chain uses TRBV7-9 with TRBJ1-2; TRBD1 aligns across 7 bases. The germline V gene has CDR1 SEHNR and CDR2 FQNEAQ (reference sequence). Losses at the gene ends were 5 bases for V and 2 bases for J; bases not matched to a gene: 5. The CDR3 sequence is 14 residues long. The CDR3 DNA reads TGTGCCAGCAGCCTGAGACAGGGAAACTATGGCTACACCTTC. Its translation: CASSLRQGNYGYTF.